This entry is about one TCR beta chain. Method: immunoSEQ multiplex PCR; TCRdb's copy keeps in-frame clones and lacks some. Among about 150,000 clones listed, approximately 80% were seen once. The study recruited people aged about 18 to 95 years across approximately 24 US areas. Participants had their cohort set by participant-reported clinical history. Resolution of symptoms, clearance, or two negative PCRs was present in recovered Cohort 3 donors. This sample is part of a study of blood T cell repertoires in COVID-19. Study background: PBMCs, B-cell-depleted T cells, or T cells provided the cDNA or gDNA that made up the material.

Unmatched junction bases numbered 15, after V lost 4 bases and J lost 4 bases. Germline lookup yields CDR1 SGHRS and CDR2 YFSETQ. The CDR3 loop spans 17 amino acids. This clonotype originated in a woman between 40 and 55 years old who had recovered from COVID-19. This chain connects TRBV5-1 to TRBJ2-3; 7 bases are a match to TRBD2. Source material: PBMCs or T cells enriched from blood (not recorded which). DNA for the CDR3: TGCGCCAGCAGCGCTGGCGTGTCAGCGGGGAGGTCAGATACGCAGTATTTT. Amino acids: CASSAGVSAGRSDTQYF.